This T cell receptor (beta chain) was found in a study of T cell changes during pregnancy in multiple sclerosis. The table came from immunoSEQ multiplex PCR; TCRdb's copy has only in-frame clones and leaves some out. The data hold about 50,000 clones, with 92% observed a single time. The length of the CDR3 is 15 residues. V lost 0 bases, J lost 6 bases, and 12 bases lay in between. Germline V gene lookup returns CDR1 SGHNT and CDR2 YYREEE (reference sequence). The chain has TRBV5-4 and TRBJ2-2; D perhaps matches TRBD2 (7 bases). Specimen: CD4+ T cells from peripheral blood mononuclear cells, collected in the third trimester of pregnancy. The clonotype comes from a female donor with multiple sclerosis, enrolled in a pregnancy study. CDR3 residues: CASSLAEGGSGELFF. The DNA for the CDR3 is TGTGCCAGCAGCTTGGCTGAGGGGGGGTCCGGGGAGCTGTTTTTT.